Listed here are 21 T cell receptor beta chains from one sample, sequenced in a study of T cell changes during pregnancy in multiple sclerosis. Clones were sequenced by immunoSEQ multiplex PCR, and TCRdb holds only the in-frame ones, with some missing. The sample records under 110,000 clones, about 90% being singletons. The source material was peripheral blood, sampled before pregnancy. The receptors were sampled from a female donor with multiple sclerosis, enrolled in a pregnancy study.

V and J are TRBV9 and TRBJ2-1; D is perhaps TRBD1 (6 bases). Trimming removed 0 bases from V and 0 bases from J, with 10 bases in between. The CDR3 runs 16 residues. Germline assignment: CDR1 SGDLS and CDR2 YYNGEE. CDR3 residues: CASSVDGTPSYNEQFF. CDR3 nucleotide sequence: TGTGCCAGCAGCGTAGATGGGACACCCTCCTACAATGAGCAGTTCTTC.

The chain joins TRBV5-6 to TRBJ2-5; 8 nucleotides agree with TRBD1. The end of the DNA fits TRBJ2-7 better, so the J call may be wrong. The CDR3 contains 14 residues. CDR1 is SGHDT, CDR2 YYEEEE, per germline. DNA of the CDR3: TGTGCCAGCAGCGTTCGGGACAGGTTGTACGAGCAGTACTTC. Residues: CASSVRDRLYEQYF.

In its sample, this clone was seen a few times. This chain joins TRBV5-4 and TRBJ2-5, with 7 positions matching TRBD1. CDR1 is SGHNT and CDR2 is YYREEE in the germline V gene (reference sequence). CDR3 size: 15 residues. The trim removed 3 bases at V and 2 bases at J, leaving 7 bases unmatched. The CDR3 here is CASSWRQGGQETQYF. The CDR3 bases are TGTGCCAGCAGCTGGAGACAGGGCGGGCAAGAGACCCAGTACTTC.

The chain uses TRBV5-4 and TRBJ1-1, with 10 bases fitting TRBD1. Unmatched junction bases numbered 7, after V lost 3 bases and J lost 5 bases. The CDR3 extends over 15 amino acids. Germline CDR1 SGHNT, CDR2 YYREEE (reference sequence). The CDR3 reads CASSSGQGSWTEAFF. Written as DNA, the CDR3 is TGTGCCAGCAGCTCGGGACAGGGGAGTTGGACTGAAGCTTTCTTT.

The CDR3 here is CASSYSGTGHEKLFF. The CDR3 DNA is TGTGCCAGCAGTTACAGCGGGACAGGGCATGAAAAACTGTTTTTT. The J gene is TRBJ1-4, the V gene TRBV6-5, with 9 bases fitting TRBD1. V lost 2 bases to trimming and J lost 6 bases; unmatched junction nucleotides: 4. The germline gives CDR1 MNHEY, CDR2 SVGAGI. CDR3 length: 15 amino acids.

The chain has TRBV7-2 and TRBJ1-6; TRBD1 aligns across 8 bases. The CDR3 contains 13 residues. The junction had 2 bases not matched to a gene; V was cut back by 5 bases and J by 8 bases. CDR1 is SGHTA, CDR2 FQGNSA, per germline. The CDR3 protein is CASSKTGDSPLHF. CDR3 DNA: TGTGCCAGCAGCAAGACAGGGGATTCACCCCTCCACTTT.

This sequence joins TRBV30 and TRBJ1-6, with 9 bases lining up with TRBD1. Germline V lookup: CDR1 GTSNPN, CDR2 SVGIG (reference sequence). The CDR3 sequence is 15 residues long. With 4 bases clipped from V and 7 bases from J, the junction kept 8 bases outside the gene matches. CDR3 sequence (DNA): TGTGCCTGGACCCTCGTGGGGACAGGGAATTCACCCCTCCACTTT. Its translation is CAWTLVGTGNSPLHF.

The chain is built from TRBV11-3 and TRBJ2-2; TRBD2 matches at 8 bases. This CDR3 spans 15 amino acids. CDR1 is SGHNT, CDR2 YENEEA, per germline. V lost 3 bases, J lost 3 bases, and 3 bases stayed unmatched. This chain's CDR3 is CASSFRGGYTGELFF. The CDR3 coding sequence is TGTGCCAGCAGCTTCCGGGGGGGCTACACCGGGGAGCTGTTTTTT.

The chain uses TRBV19 and TRBJ2-1, with 9 bases fitting TRBD1. Germline loops: CDR1 LNHDA, CDR2 SQIVND (reference sequence). The CDR3 extends over 17 amino acids. Trimming took 0 bases from V and 5 from J; bases not matched to a gene: 8. For the CDR3, the DNA is TGTGCCAGTAGTATAGATTATCGGACAGGGGTGCACAATGAGCAGTTCTTC. Translated, it gives CASSIDYRTGVHNEQFF.

The chain combines TRBV6-5 with TRBJ1-2; the match to TRBD1 covers 11 bases. Germline CDR1 reads MNHEY; CDR2 reads SVGAGI. Trimming took 1 base from V and 7 from J; bases not matched to a gene: 8. CDR3 length equals 16 residues. This CDR3 is CASSYLPIGTGGGYTF. The DNA of the CDR3 is TGTGCCAGCAGTTACTTACCGATAGGGACAGGGGGTGGCTACACCTTC.

The chain recombines TRBV30 with TRBJ2-3, with D uncertain. The V end was cut by 3 bases, the J end by 0 bases, with 7 bases between. The germline V gene has CDR1 GTSNPN and CDR2 SVGIG (reference sequence). This CDR3 has 13 residues. The chain's CDR3 is CAWRVVSTDTQYF. The CDR3, as DNA: TGTGCCTGGAGGGTAGTGAGCACAGATACGCAGTATTTT.

This chain joins TRBV9 and TRBJ2-7, with a possible D match to TRBD1 (5 bases). V lost 3 bases to trimming and J lost 3 bases, with 7 bases between them. The CDR3 has 12 residues. Germline V gene sequence: CDR1 SGDLS, CDR2 YYNGEE. CDR3 residues: CASSGDSYEQYF. The CDR3 bases are TGTGCCAGCAGCGGAGACAGCTACGAGCAGTACTTC.

The J gene is TRBJ2-5, the V gene TRBV14, with TRBD1 as a possible D gene (6 bases). This CDR3 has 15 amino acids. The germline V gene has CDR1 SGHDN and CDR2 FVKESK. The ends were cut back, 3 bases at V and 5 bases at J, with 16 bases in the middle. The CDR3 loop reads CASSHYRVFDETQYF. As DNA, the CDR3 is TGTGCCAGCAGCCACTACAGGGTTTTTGATGAGACCCAGTACTTC.

This clone was recorded once. This chain joins TRBV27 and TRBJ1-2, with TRBD1 matching 10 bases. The CDR3 extends over 15 amino acids. J lost 8 bases, V lost 3 bases, and 9 bases had no gene match. The V gene's germline CDR1 is MNHEY and CDR2 SMNVEV (reference sequence). The DNA of the CDR3 is TGTGCCAGCAGTTTCGTGGGACAGGGGAGTCAGGGCTACACCTTC. It encodes CASSFVGQGSQGYTF.

This chain joins TRBV29-1 and TRBJ1-1, with D possibly being TRBD1 (5 bases). Germline V gene data show CDR1 as SQVTM and CDR2 as ANQGSEA. The CDR3 is made up of 12 amino acids. V lost 4 bases to trimming and J lost 3 bases, with 9 bases between them. CDR3 sequence reads: CSVAAGYTEAFF. Here the CDR3 DNA reads TGCAGCGTTGCAGCAGGGTACACTGAAGCTTTCTTT.

This clone has more than one count but fewer than ten. J is TRBJ1-6 and V is TRBV7-6, with D unresolved. Germline assignment: CDR1 SGHVS and CDR2 FNYEAQ. Trimming stripped 5 bases from V and 7 bases from J, with 9 bases between. This CDR3 contains 13 residues. This chain's CDR3 is CASSIELNSPLHF. CDR3 in DNA: TGTGCCAGCAGCATTGAGCTGAATTCACCCCTCCACTTT. Variable domain in full (rest from reference TRBV7-6 and TRBJ1-6): GAGVSQSPRYKVTKRGQDVALRCDPISGHVSLYWYRQALGQGPEFLTYFNYEAQQDKSGLPNDRFSAERPEGSISTLTIQRTEQRDSAMYRCASSIELNSPLHFGNGTRLTVT.

The chain recombines TRBV7-2 with TRBJ1-5; D perhaps matches TRBD1 (5 bases). The CDR3 loop spans 13 amino acids. V lost 1 base and J 8 bases, leaving 9 bases between the germline ends. CDR1 is SGHTA and CDR2 is FQGNSA in the germline V gene. CDR3 bases: TGTGCCAGCAGCTTAGAGGGGCCGAAGCCCCAGCATTTT. Its protein product is CASSLEGPKPQHF. The full variable domain, its missing parts supplied by reference TRBV7-2 and TRBJ1-5, is GAGVSQSPSNKVTEKGKDVELRCDPISGHTALYWYRQSLGQGLEFLIYFQGNSAPDKSGLPSDRFSAERTGGSVSTLTIQRTQQEDSAVYLCASSLEGPKPQHFGDGTRLSIL.

This clone has only one observation. This chain joins TRBV7-9 and TRBJ2-1; TRBD1 is a possible D gene (5 bases). In germline, CDR1 is SEHNR, CDR2 FQNEAQ (reference sequence). V was pared by 0 bases and J by 9 bases, with 6 bases between. The CDR3 sequence is 12 residues long. The CDR3 loop is CASSLAGLEQFF. In nucleotides, the CDR3 is TGTGCCAGCAGCTTAGCGGGGCTTGAGCAGTTCTTC.

The J gene is TRBJ2-3, the V gene TRBV28; the match to TRBD2 covers 7 bases. Trimming at V came to 2 bases and at J to 4 bases, leaving 9 bases not matched to a gene. The CDR3 is 16 amino acids. The germline gives CDR1 MDHEN, CDR2 SYDVKM. CDR3 region: CASSLMAGDEADTQYF. The CDR3 DNA sequence: TGTGCCAGCAGTTTAATGGCGGGAGATGAAGCAGATACGCAGTATTTT.

This clone has just one count. The V call is TRBV15, the J call TRBJ1-3; D is perhaps TRBD1 (6 bases). The length of the CDR3 is 14 residues. Germline V gene sequence: CDR1 LNHNV, CDR2 YYDKDF (reference sequence). Trimming pared 4 bases from V and 3 bases from J, leaving 10 bases between. CDR3 sequence reads: CATSKQGFGNTIYF. As DNA, the CDR3 is TGTGCCACCAGCAAACAGGGTTTTGGAAACACCATATATTTT.

The chain couples TRBV6-1 to TRBJ2-3; D is unresolved. V lost 2 bases and J lost 5, with 5 bases in between. The CDR3 has 12 amino acids. Germline CDR1 MNHNS, CDR2 SASEGT. The CDR3, as DNA: TGTGCCAGCAGTGAACTAGAAGATACGCAGTATTTT. This gives the protein CASSELEDTQYF.